This T cell receptor (beta chain) was retrieved from a study of blood T cell repertoires in COVID-19. Method: immunoSEQ multiplex PCR; TCRdb's copy keeps in-frame clones and lacks some. The sample holds 150,000 to 200,000 clones, 81% seen once. This clone was picked up a small number of times. Germline CDR1 is SQVTM and CDR2 is ANQGSEA. V lost 1 base and J lost 5, with 8 bases in between. CDR3 size: 12 residues. The sequencing sample was made of PBMCs or T cells enriched from blood (not recorded which). The TCR was taken from a woman aged 40 to 50 with acute COVID-19. This sequence joins TRBV29-1 and TRBJ1-1, with unresolved D. CDR3: CSVEGSSTEAFF. In nucleotides, the CDR3 is TGCAGCGTTGAAGGGAGTAGTACTGAAGCTTTCTTT.